The 26 T cell receptor beta chains in this list originate from one sample, sequenced in a study of CD8 T cells in Susac syndrome. Reverse transcription used roughly 0.5 to 1 ug RNA and random hexamers. One entry per CDR3 protein results from TCRdb running MiXCR on the immunoSEQ multiplex PCR reads. Counted here are approximately 160,000 distinct CDR3 sequences, about 93% occurring once; the ten biggest clones make up around 0.13%. The sequenced material came from CD4+ T cells from PBMCs. These receptors were collected from a human donor in good health.

The chain uses TRBV9 and TRBJ1-1; no firm D call. The CDR3 totals 14 residues. The V gene's germline CDR1 is SGDLS and CDR2 YYNGEE. Trimming cost V 4 bases and J 1 base, with 11 bases left between them. In nucleotides, the CDR3 is TGTGCCAGCAGCCTGGGGTCCTCGAACACTGAAGCTTTCTTT. Its protein is CASSLGSSNTEAFF.

The rearrangement uses TRBV5-1 and TRBJ1-1; 9 nucleotides agree with TRBD1. V gave up 4 bases and J gave up 4 bases; unmatched junction bases: 11. This CDR3 region has 16 residues. Germline CDR1 is SGHRS and CDR2 is YFSETQ. CDR3 amino acids: CASSTPTTGGSTEAFF. The CDR3 DNA follows: TGCGCCAGCAGCACCCCAACGACAGGGGGGAGCACTGAAGCTTTCTTT.

J is TRBJ2-7 and V is TRBV19; a weak D match, TRBD1 (6 bases). Trimming left V 3 bases short and J 3 bases short, with 15 bases between. This CDR3 has 15 residues. Germline CDR1 reads LNHDA; CDR2 reads SQIVND (reference sequence). CDR3 DNA sequence: TGTGCCAGTAGTATTACAGGGAGCGGAGACTACGAGCAGTACTTC. Protein product: CASSITGSGDYEQYF.

V gene TRBV2 combines with J gene TRBJ2-1; a possible D gene is TRBD1 (6 bases). Germline CDR1 and CDR2: SNHLY and FYNNEI. The CDR3 sequence is 14 residues long. Trimming took off 4 bases at V and 8 bases at J, with 15 bases between the two ends. The CDR3 DNA follows: TGTGCCAGCAGTGTACAGGGCTCAAGGTATGAGCAGTTCTTC. Protein product: CASSVQGSRYEQFF.

The gene calls are TRBV3-1 and TRBJ2-1; D not resolved. CDR3 size: 15 residues. Per germline, CDR1 LGHDT and CDR2 YNNKEL (reference sequence). The V gene lost 1 base and the J gene lost 8 bases, with 15 bases spanning the gap. The CDR3 nucleotides read TGTGCCAGCAGCCAAGCCAAACTCCTGCAATATGAGCAGTTCTTC. This gives the protein CASSQAKLLQYEQFF.

The V call is TRBV30, the J call TRBJ2-7; 8 bases map to TRBD1. Germline CDR1 GTSNPN, CDR2 SVGIG (reference sequence). The CDR3 sequence is 12 residues long. The V and J ends lost 8 bases and 3 bases, in that order; junction bases with no gene match: 6. The chain's CDR3 is CAGWDRSYEQYF. DNA of the CDR3: TGTGCCGGGTGGGACAGGAGCTACGAGCAGTACTTC.

The chain joins TRBV18 to TRBJ1-2; D unclear. CDR3 length equals 11 residues. Germline CDR1 KGHSH, CDR2 LQKENI. The V and J ends lost 2 bases and 2 bases respectively, with 0 bases between them. The CDR3 coding sequence is TGTGCCAGCTCACCAAACTATGGCTACACCTTC. The encoded protein is CASSPNYGYTF.

The genes are TRBV7-9 and TRBJ1-3, with D uncertain. Per the germline V gene, CDR1 is SEHNR and CDR2 is FQNEAQ (reference sequence). CDR3 length: 13 amino acids. Trimming took 6 bases from V and 0 from J, leaving 6 bases between them. The CDR3 reads CASSWSSGNTIYF. In DNA form, the CDR3 reads TGTGCCAGCAGTTGGAGCTCTGGAAACACCATATATTTT.

The chain couples TRBV7-9 to TRBJ1-1; TRBD1 matches at 7 bases. Germline V gene sequence: CDR1 SEHNR, CDR2 FQNEAQ (reference sequence). The CDR3 extends over 15 amino acids. V gave up 5 bases and J gave up 2 bases; unmatched junction bases: 8. The chain's CDR3 is CASSQDRDLNTEAFF. CDR3 bases: TGTGCCAGCAGCCAAGACAGGGATTTAAACACTGAAGCTTTCTTT.

This clonotype appeared a single time. The chain links TRBV7-7 to TRBJ2-5; weak D call: TRBD2 (5 bases). The CDR3 runs 15 residues. Germline-derived CDR1 and CDR2 are SSHAT and FNYEAQ (reference sequence). Between the trimmed V and J ends, which lost 2 bases and 3 bases, there was a span of 13 bases. CDR3 DNA: TGTGCCAGCAGCTTAACCGTCGGGGTAGAAGAGACCCAGTACTTC. Protein: CASSLTVGVEETQYF. The entire variable domain, with the rest obtained from reference TRBV7-7 and TRBJ2-5, is as follows: GAGVSQSPRYKVTKRGQDVTLRCDPISSHATLYWYQQALGQGPEFLTYFNYEAQPDKSGLPSDRFSAERPEGSISTLTIQRTEQRDSAMYRCASSLTVGVEETQYFGPGTRLLVL.

This clonotype was seen only once. V usage is TRBV5-1 and J usage is TRBJ1-6; D remains ambiguous. V was clipped by 1 base and J by 10 bases, with 12 bases between them. There are 14 residues in the CDR3. The V gene's germline CDR1 is SGHRS and CDR2 YFSETQ. CDR3 bases: TGCGCCAGCAGCTTGACCGGACTGGTCTCACCCCTCCACTTT. Translating gives CASSLTGLVSPLHF.

The chain carries TRBV5-1 and TRBJ1-1; possible D gene TRBD1, 6 bases. V lost 7 bases and J lost 1, with 17 bases in between. From germline, CDR1 is SGHRS and CDR2 YFSETQ. The CDR3 sequence is 15 residues long. CDR3 bases: TGCGCCAGCGGCGAATCCGGGACAAGGAACACTGAAGCTTTCTTT. Its protein product is CASGESGTRNTEAFF.

This chain's CDR3 is CASSLPQGNTGELFF. The DNA for the CDR3 is TGCGCCAGCAGCTTACCCCAGGGGAACACCGGGGAGCTGTTTTTT. This chain uses TRBV5-1 with TRBJ2-2; a possible D gene is TRBD1 (5 bases). The V gene lost 2 bases and the J gene lost 1 base, with 9 bases spanning the gap. This CDR3 contains 15 residues. Per the germline V gene, CDR1 is SGHRS and CDR2 is YFSETQ.

This clonotype appeared once. The rearrangement uses TRBV2 and TRBJ1-6; no clear D gene. CDR3 size: 15 residues. V shed 1 base and J shed 9 bases, with 13 bases lying between them. Germline lookup yields CDR1 SNHLY and CDR2 FYNNEI. The CDR3 region is CASSEGRTGISPLHF. The CDR3 nucleotides are TGTGCCAGCAGTGAAGGTCGTACGGGGATTTCACCCCTCCACTTT.

The chain combines TRBV6-1 with TRBJ1-2; D uncertain. CDR3 length: 12 amino acids. V was pared by 3 bases and J by 4 bases, with 6 bases between. The germline V gene has CDR1 MNHNS and CDR2 SASEGT. CDR3 sequence: CASSDGFYGYTF. CDR3 coding DNA: TGTGCCAGCAGTGATGGATTCTATGGCTACACCTTC.

The rearrangement links TRBV20-1 to TRBJ2-3, with 15 bases fitting TRBD2. V lost 3 bases and J lost 4; bases outside the gene matches: 2. This CDR3 is built from 15 residues. The V gene's germline CDR1 is DFQATT and CDR2 SNEGSKA (reference sequence). In DNA form, the CDR3 reads TGCAGTGCTAGCGGGACTAGCGGGGGGTCAGATACGCAGTATTTT. This codes for CSASGTSGGSDTQYF.

This clonotype was seen just once. This chain uses TRBV19 with TRBJ1-1, with 11 bases aligning to TRBD1. The ends lost 9 bases at V and 4 bases at J; junction bases unmatched: 4. The germline gives CDR1 LNHDA, CDR2 SQIVND (reference sequence). The CDR3 length is 13 residues. CDR3 sequence: CASPGTGGTEAFF. Written as DNA, the CDR3 is TGTGCCAGCCCCGGGACAGGGGGCACTGAAGCTTTCTTT.

This chain joins TRBV5-1 and TRBJ2-5; D uncertain. V was trimmed by 0 bases and J by 3 bases, leaving 9 bases between them. Per the germline V gene, CDR1 is SGHRS and CDR2 is YFSETQ. The CDR3 is 14 amino acids. The CDR3 nucleotides read TGCGCCAGCAGCTTGGTACCCCAAAAAGAGACCCAGTACTTC. This sequence encodes CASSLVPQKETQYF.

This chain joins TRBV4-1 and TRBJ2-7; 7 bases map to TRBD2. Germline-derived CDR1 and CDR2 are MGHRA and YSYEKL. With 3 bases clipped from V and 0 bases from J, the junction kept 11 bases outside the gene matches. The CDR3 is 17 residues long. In DNA form, the CDR3 reads TGCGCCAGCAGCCAGCTACTAGCGCCAGCCCTCTCCTACGAGCAGTACTTC. Amino acid sequence: CASSQLLAPALSYEQYF.

The rearrangement joins TRBV12-3 or TRBV12-4 to TRBJ1-1; maybe TRBD1 (5 bases). V was shortened by 7 bases and J by 7 bases, with 16 bases between the two germline ends. This CDR3 is 13 amino acids long. This CDR3 reads CASTVTGVGEAFF. The CDR3 region has the DNA TGTGCCAGCACCGTGACGGGGGTAGGTGAAGCTTTCTTT.

This clonotype has a single count. This chain connects TRBV20-1 to TRBJ2-4; the match to TRBD2 covers 11 bases. Germline-derived CDR1 and CDR2 are DFQATT and SNEGSKA (reference sequence). The ends lost 2 bases at V and 7 bases at J; junction bases unmatched: 4. This CDR3 spans 14 amino acids. DNA of the CDR3: TGCAGTGCTAGACCGCTAGCGGGGGGTAACATTCAGTACTTC. Translated, it gives CSARPLAGGNIQYF.

The chain employs TRBV20-1 and TRBJ2-6; D possibly corresponds to TRBD1 (5 bases). The CDR3 runs to 17 residues. V dropped 0 bases and J dropped 0 bases, with 12 bases sitting between them. CDR1 is DFQATT and CDR2 is SNEGSKA in the germline V gene (reference sequence). Here the CDR3 reads CSARDNRPDSGANVLTF. For the CDR3, the DNA is TGCAGTGCTAGAGATAACAGGCCAGACTCTGGGGCCAACGTCCTGACTTTC.

V gene TRBV29-1 combines with J gene TRBJ2-6; D is uncertain. Germline loops: CDR1 SQVTM, CDR2 ANQGSEA. V lost 5 bases and J 2 bases, leaving 7 bases between the germline ends. The CDR3 consists of 13 residues. The CDR3 spells CSVFLAGANVLTF. The CDR3 DNA sequence: TGCAGCGTTTTCCTGGCTGGGGCCAACGTCCTGACTTTC.

This rearrangement joins TRBV2 to TRBJ2-7, with D maybe TRBD2 (6 bases). Germline-derived CDR1 and CDR2 are SNHLY and FYNNEI. V dropped 6 bases and J dropped 3 bases, with 15 bases sitting between them. The CDR3 is made up of 14 amino acids. In DNA, the CDR3 is TGTGCCAGCAGGAGCCCCAGGGAGGTCTACGAGCAGTACTTC. Protein sequence: CASRSPREVYEQYF.

The rearrangement uses TRBV5-1 and TRBJ2-1, with a tentative D call TRBD1 (5 bases). Germline CDR1 is SGHRS and CDR2 is YFSETQ. This CDR3 is 15 amino acids long. The V and J ends lost 1 base and 2 bases respectively, with 10 bases between them. The CDR3, as DNA: TGCGCCAGCAGCTTGATCCAGGGCCCCTACAATGAGCAGTTCTTC. Translation: CASSLIQGPYNEQFF.

The rearrangement joins TRBV6-5 to TRBJ1-5; D remains ambiguous. The CDR3 spans 13 residues. CDR1 MNHEY and CDR2 SVGAGI come from the germline V gene. Trimming shortened V by 8 bases and J by 2 bases, and 10 bases separated the two germline ends. The CDR3 DNA reads as TGTGCCAGCTCTAGTTCGGGCAATCAGCCCCAGCATTTT. This translates into CASSSSGNQPQHF.